This TCR beta chain appears in the sequencing data of a study of blood T cell repertoires in COVID-19. Across the whole study: The samples span acute and convalescent COVID-19 from the United States, Italy and Spain.

This clone was observed once. CDR1 is SGHRS, CDR2 YFSETQ, per germline. V was cut by 0 bases and J by 3 bases, with 10 bases left in between. The CDR3 totals 15 residues. In the original analysis: Cell counts per sample came from amplifying reference gene primers. Sequencing used immunoSEQ multiplex PCR; TCRdb keeps in-frame clones, though not all of them. Clonal size and the V and J genes are those of that table, whereas D and trimming came from the DNA. Seen here are approximately 94,000 clones, around 90% observed once, and the top ten hold approximately 4.1%. The sequenced sample was peripheral blood. The genes are TRBV5-1 and TRBJ1-5; no clear D. This clonotype was obtained from a woman between 50 and 59 years old in a cohort sampled during active COVID-19. The CDR3 protein is CASSLGGQDNQPQHF. CDR3 bases: TGCGCCAGCAGCTTGGGCGGGCAGGACAATCAGCCCCAGCATTTT.